These T cell receptor beta chains were read from a single sample in a study of OX40 agonist ivuxolimab in advanced cancers. This table comes from immunoSEQ multiplex PCR, and its TCRdb copy is limited to in-frame clones, with some not included. The sample holds 75,000 to 100,000 clones; about 80% are singletons and the top ten take around 5.9%. The sample here was CD4+ or CD8+ T cells sorted from blood, taken in a trial of the OX40 agonist ivuxolimab. These receptors were collected from an adult with an advanced solid tumor such as melanoma, head and neck, liver or kidney cancer. CDR3s include the opening cysteine and the closing phenylalanine or tryptophan. A D gene is named only where the DNA matches it firmly. Clone size appears in some rows only: once, few, many, or a class for an expanded clone.

d_call clone_size j_call v_call cdr3_aa cdr3_nt
. once TRBJ2-7 TRBV2 CASNGRPGTYEQYF TGTGCCAGCAACGGTCGTCCAGGGACCTACGAGCAGTACTTC
. . TRBJ2-3 TRBV18 CASSPRQGSDTQYF TGTGCCAGCTCACCACGTCAGGGTTCGGATACGCAGTATTTT
TRBD1 . TRBJ2-3 TRBV5-1 CASSSRETGASTDTQYF TGCGCCAGCAGCTCAAGGGAAACAGGGGCCAGCACAGATACGCAGTATTTT
. . TRBJ1-1 TRBV6-5 CASRNPGQNTEAFF TGTGCCAGCAGGAACCCGGGACAGAACACTGAAGCTTTCTTT
. . TRBJ2-7 TRBV21-1 CASSKVCQRQGIHEQYF TGTGCCAGCAGCAAAGTATGTCAGAGACAGGGGATCCACGAGCAGTACTTC
. . TRBJ1-6 TRBV19 CASSITGDDSPLHF TGTGCCAGTAGTATCACGGGGGACGACTCACCCCTCCACTTT
. . TRBJ2-2 TRBV2 CASSEASGRSGELFF TGTGCCAGCAGTGAAGCAAGTGGGCGCTCCGGGGAGCTGTTTTTT
TRBD2 . TRBJ2-7 TRBV27 CASSSRTSGGLGEQYF TGTGCCAGCAGTTCACGGACTAGCGGAGGCCTGGGGGAGCAGTACTTC
. . TRBJ1-6 TRBV7-9 CASSPKGPYNSPLHF TGTGCCAGCAGCCCGAAGGGACCTTATAATTCACCCCTCCACTTT
TRBD1 . TRBJ1-5 TRBV5-5 CASSLWTGDSQPQHF TGTGCCAGCAGCTTATGGACAGGGGATTCTCAGCCCCAGCATTTT
. . TRBJ1-4 TRBV7-2 CASSPQQGGNEKLFF TGTGCCAGCAGCCCACAACAGGGAGGTAATGAAAAACTGTTTTTT
. . TRBJ2-3 TRBV11-3 CASSFGLDTQYF TGTGCCAGCAGCTTTGGGCTAGATACGCAGTATTTT
TRBD1 . TRBJ1-1 TRBV7-9 CASSKGQMNTEAFF TGTGCCAGCAGCAAGGGACAGATGAACACTGAAGCTTTCTTT
. . TRBJ2-1 TRBV10-3 CAISEAGEDNEQFF TGTGCCATCAGTGAGGCAGGGGAAGACAATGAGCAGTTCTTC
. . TRBJ1-1 TRBV7-3 CASSVISGRRAFF TGTGCCAGCAGCGTCATTTCGGGACGTAGAGCTTTCTTT
. . TRBJ1-1 TRBV28 CASSFGGNTEAFF TGTGCCAGCAGTTTCGGGGGGAACACTGAAGCTTTCTTT
. . TRBJ2-3 TRBV1 CTSSQGLSLAGVMDTQYF TGCACCAGCAGCCAAGGGCTCTCTCTAGCGGGGGTCATGGATACGCAGTATTTT
. . TRBJ2-7 TRBV28 CASSLAGASESYEQYF TGTGCCAGCAGTTTAGCGGGGGCAAGTGAGTCCTACGAGCAGTACTTC
. . TRBJ2-6 TRBV7-3 CASSLNSGRLSGANVLTF TGTGCCAGCAGCTTAAACTCCGGACGCCTCTCTGGGGCCAACGTCCTGACTTTC
. . TRBJ2-2 TRBV11-2 CASSFYGGGELFF TGTGCCAGCAGCTTTTATGGCGGCGGGGAGCTGTTTTTT
. . TRBJ2-3 TRBV7-8 CASSMTSTDTQYF TGTGCCAGCAGTATGACTAGCACAGATACGCAGTATTTT
TRBD1 . TRBJ1-6 TRBV27 CASSLITGEGSPLHF TGTGCCAGCAGTTTAATCACAGGGGAGGGTTCACCCCTCCACTTT
TRBD2 once TRBJ2-1 TRBV9 CASSVSWGGGNYNEQFF TGTGCCAGCAGCGTAAGCTGGGGCGGGGGAAATTACAATGAGCAGTTCTTC
. . TRBJ2-5 TRBV6-5 CASSYSFGGWETQYF TGTGCCAGCAGTTACTCGTTCGGGGGCTGGGAGACCCAGTACTTC
. . TRBJ2-1 TRBV5-6 CASTGGSTYNEQFF TGTGCCAGCACCGGCGGTTCAACCTACAATGAGCAGTTCTTC
. . TRBJ1-2 TRBV7-2 CASSRTASGYTF TGTGCCAGCAGCCGGACAGCGTCTGGCTACACCTTC
. . TRBJ1-4 TRBV19 CASRGGPATNEKLFF TGTGCTTCGAGGGGAGGGCCTGCAACTAATGAAAAACTGTTTTTT
TRBD2 . TRBJ2-7 TRBV5-1 CASSVMSGGIYEQYF TGCGCCAGCAGCGTGATGAGCGGGGGGATCTACGAGCAGTACTTC
. . TRBJ1-1 TRBV19 CASSINGAANTEAFF TGTGCCAGTAGTATTAACGGGGCGGCCAACACTGAAGCTTTCTTT
. . TRBJ2-5 TRBV7-2 CASSLDTGLQETQYF TGTGCCAGCAGCTTAGATACGGGACTCCAAGAGACCCAGTACTTC
TRBD2 . TRBJ2-3 TRBV2 CASNREATTQYF TGTGCCAGCAACCGGGAGGCCACTACGCAGTATTTT
TRBD1 . TRBJ2-7 TRBV18 CASSPGFGTGSYEQYF TGTGCCAGCTCACCCGGGTTCGGGACAGGGTCCTACGAGCAGTACTTC
TRBD1 . TRBJ2-3 TRBV5-4 CASSYNRGLQGTDTQYF TGTGCCAGCAGCTATAACAGGGGTCTACAAGGCACAGATACGCAGTATTTT
TRBD1 . TRBJ1-1 TRBV30 CAWSDGTVNTEAFF TGTGCCTGGAGTGATGGGACAGTGAACACTGAAGCTTTCTTT
TRBD2 once TRBJ2-4 TRBV6-5 CASSPLAGGLDIQYF TGTGCCAGCAGTCCACTAGCGGGAGGGCTTGACATTCAGTACTTC
. . TRBJ1-1 TRBV9 CASSVDGDTEAFF TGTGCCAGCAGCGTAGATGGAGACACTGAAGCTTTCTTT
TRBD2 . TRBJ2-7 TRBV5-1 CASSLTSGSYEQYF TGCGCCAGCAGCTTAACTAGCGGTTCCTACGAGCAGTACTTC
. many TRBJ1-1 TRBV7-2 CASSLDGGITEAFF TGTGCCAGCAGCTTAGATGGGGGGATCACTGAAGCTTTCTTT
. . TRBJ2-7 TRBV14 CASSQDSWTYEQYF TGTGCCAGCAGCCAAGATAGTTGGACCTACGAGCAGTACTTC
. . TRBJ1-2 TRBV27 CASSFVGGRGYTF TGTGCCAGCAGTTTCGTTGGGGGCCGAGGCTACACCTTC
. . TRBJ1-3 TRBV9 CASSSPGRLSGNTIYF TGTGCCAGCAGCTCCCCAGGACGGCTCTCTGGAAACACCATATATTTT
. few TRBJ1-6 TRBV7-2 CASSPTLISSPLHF TGTGCCAGCAGCCCGACACTTATTTCATCACCCCTCCACTTT
. . TRBJ1-2 TRBV5-6 CASSLGSGKPYGYTF TGTGCCAGCAGCTTGGGTTCCGGAAAGCCCTATGGCTACACCTTC
TRBD2 . TRBJ2-1 TRBV7-3 CASSLRSGGSSYNEQFF TGTGCCAGCAGCTTACGTAGCGGGGGGAGCTCCTACAATGAGCAGTTCTTC